This T cell receptor (beta chain) was found in a study of identical twins. TCRdb fed the 5' RACE reads into MiXCR, producing one record per CDR3 protein. The repertoire holds hundreds of thousands of distinct CDR3 sequences, 6% to 9% seen once, with 1.5% to 2.5% in the top ten. The CDR3 contains 16 residues. V was pared by 2 bases and J by 2 bases, with 10 bases between. The germline V gene has CDR1 MDHEN and CDR2 SYDVKM. General study findings and limits: Insertion counts were lower in abundant cord blood beta clonotypes, a trend that memory repertoires did not show.

A word on this clonotype: What it binds is not known.

These data were likewise used in another study, on yellow fever vaccine responses in identical twins.

This chain connects TRBV28 to TRBJ2-6; no definite D call. The receptor's source is a young woman in good health. Sequenced sample: memory (CD45RO+) T cells sorted from blood. CDR3 amino acids: CASSLILGTGANVLTF. The CDR3 DNA reads TGTGCCAGCAGTTTAATATTGGGGACTGGGGCCAACGTCCTGACTTTC.